This is a list of T cell receptor beta chains from one sample in a study of metastatic and nonmetastatic thyroid tumors. TCRdb re-called clones via MiXCR from the PCR reads. Here the sample spans approximately 20,000 clones, 15% to 18% being singletons. Sequencing was performed on blood. The source is a female donor with papillary thyroid cancer or a benign thyroid nodule (not recorded which). Some clones in this sample may be carry-over from other donors' samples. The CDR3 runs from the conserved cysteine through the conserved F or W. A D gene is named only where the DNA matches it firmly. Expanded clones get a size class; other rows say once, few or many, or leave the size out.

j_call	clone_size	d_call	v_call	cdr3_aa	cdr3_nt
TRBJ2-4	many	-	TRBV24-1	CATRGGAAKNIQYF	TGTGCCACCCGGGGAGGTGCGGCCAAAAACATTCAGTACTTC
TRBJ1-6	many	-	TRBV3-1	CASSRVNSPLHF	TGTGCCAGCAGCCGAGTAAATTCACCCCTCCACTTT
TRBJ1-5	many	-	TRBV2	CASWEGQPQHF	TGTGCCAGCTGGGAAGGGCAGCCCCAGCATTTT
TRBJ1-2	few	-	TRBV6-1	CASSEASGEYGYTF	TGTGCCAGCAGTGAAGCGTCAGGAGAGTATGGCTACACCTTC
TRBJ2-7	many	-	TRBV20-1	CSARAPETYEQYF	TGCAGTGCTAGAGCCCCGGAGACTTACGAGCAGTACTTC
TRBJ1-2	-	TRBD1	TRBV20-1	CSARDYSTGWNYGYTF	TGCAGTGCTAGAGACTACTCGACAGGGTGGAACTATGGCTACACCTTC
TRBJ2-1	many	TRBD2	TRBV20-1	CSAKTSGGVSDEQFF	TGCAGTGCGAAGACTAGCGGGGGGGTTTCGGATGAGCAGTTCTTC
TRBJ2-2	many	-	TRBV4-3	CASSQEATSRAGELFF	TGCGCCAGCAGCCAAGAGGCCACCTCTCGGGCCGGGGAGCTGTTTTTT
TRBJ1-6	medium-sized	TRBD1	TRBV6-5	CASSYTGVLSPLHF	TGTGCCAGCAGTTATACAGGGGTGCTTTCACCCCTCCACTTT
TRBJ2-1	-	TRBD2	TRBV4-2	CASSQILAGHGDRSYNEQFF	TGTGCCAGCAGCCAAATACTAGCGGGACACGGAGACCGCTCCTACAATGAGCAGTTCTTC
TRBJ2-3	many	-	TRBV20-1	CSARDVRGFNSDTQYF	TGCAGTGCTAGAGATGTCCGGGGCTTCAATTCAGATACGCAGTATTTT
TRBJ2-3	few	-	TRBV3-1	CASSQEGMRHTQYF	TGTGCCAGCAGCCAAGAGGGGATGAGACATACGCAGTATTTT
TRBJ1-1	many	-	TRBV12-3/TRBV12-4	CASHAGRANTEAFF	TGTGCCAGCCACGCAGGCAGGGCGAACACTGAAGCTTTCTTT
TRBJ2-2	few	TRBD1	TRBV12-5	CASAFGQGIGSGELFF	TGTGCTAGTGCCTTTGGACAGGGGATCGGGTCCGGGGAGCTGTTTTTT
TRBJ1-5	-	TRBD1	TRBV19	CASTPGTGSSNQPQHF	TGTGCCAGTACCCCGGGGACAGGTTCTAGCAATCAGCCCCAGCATTTT
TRBJ2-1	many	-	TRBV6-2/TRBV6-3	CASTLGRDNEQFF	TGTGCCAGCACCCTGGGCAGGGACAATGAGCAGTTCTTC
TRBJ1-2	many	-	TRBV11-2	CASRLGEGYTF	TGTGCCAGCAGGCTCGGGGAAGGCTACACCTTC
TRBJ1-5	-	-	TRBV10-3	CAISESGGTSNQPQHF	TGTGCCATCAGTGAGTCGGGAGGCACCAGCAATCAGCCCCAGCATTTT
TRBJ2-3	many	TRBD2	TRBV5-5	CASSRTSGRLSDTQYF	TGTGCCAGCAGCAGAACTAGCGGGAGGTTATCAGATACGCAGTATTTT
TRBJ1-1	many	TRBD1	TRBV28	CASREGTGNQNTEAFF	TGTGCCAGCAGGGAAGGGACAGGGAACCAGAACACTGAAGCTTTCTTT
TRBJ2-7	medium-sized	-	TRBV6-2/TRBV6-3	CTSSPQDYEQYF	TGTACCAGCAGTCCCCAGGACTACGAGCAGTACTTC
TRBJ1-2	medium-sized	TRBD1	TRBV28	CASSLGGTGGSNYGYTF	TGTGCCAGCAGTTTAGGGGGGACAGGGGGCTCCAACTATGGCTACACCTTC
TRBJ1-4	many	TRBD1	TRBV4-1	CASSRGQGQGEKLFF	TGCGCCAGCAGCCGAGGGCAGGGACAGGGCGAAAAACTGTTTTTT
TRBJ2-7	-	-	TRBV2	CASSGDGSYGQYF	TGTGCCAGCAGTGGGGACGGATCCTACGGGCAGTACTTC
TRBJ1-1	many	-	TRBV7-2	CASSHGHHEAFF	TGTGCCAGCAGCCACGGCCACCACGAAGCTTTCTTT
TRBJ2-1	many	TRBD1	TRBV7-9	CASSSGQGEGNEQFF	TGTGCCAGCAGCTCAGGACAGGGTGAGGGCAATGAGCAGTTCTTC
TRBJ1-1	many	TRBD1	TRBV11-2	CASSRRPQGAGDTEAFF	TGTGCCAGCAGCCGCCGGCCACAGGGGGCGGGGGACACTGAAGCTTTCTTT
TRBJ2-7	-	-	TRBV19	CASGALGQDSRDF	TGTGCCAGCGGCGCGTTGGGGCAGGACAGTCGGGACTTC
TRBJ1-2	many	-	TRBV20-1	CSATPASRRANYGYTF	TGCAGTGCCACACCCGCTTCCAGGCGGGCTAACTATGGCTACACCTTC
TRBJ2-1	many	-	TRBV6-1	CASSRGSGSYNEQFF	TGTGCCAGCAGCCGGGGGTCGGGTTCCTACAATGAGCAGTTCTTC
TRBJ2-2	many	-	TRBV15	CATSRGEADHTGELFF	TGTGCCACCAGCAGAGGGGAGGCCGATCACACCGGGGAGCTGTTTTTT
TRBJ1-1	many	-	TRBV20-1	CSARWQLNTEAFF	TGCAGTGCTAGATGGCAGTTGAACACTGAAGCTTTCTTT
TRBJ2-1	-	TRBD2	TRBV3-1	CASSHQGLVTFF	TGTGCCAGCAGCCATCAGGGACTAGTAACGTTCTTC
TRBJ2-1	few	-	TRBV5-5	CASSFFSGISSRLAEQFF	TGTGCCAGCAGCTTCTTTTCAGGGATCTCTAGTAGGCTAGCGGAGCAGTTCTTC
TRBJ2-3	-	-	TRBV12-3/TRBV12-4	CASGPRGSGGPSTDTQYF	TGTGCCAGCGGTCCCAGGGGTAGCGGTGGGCCGAGCACAGATACGCAGTATTTT
TRBJ2-1	many	-	TRBV6-2/TRBV6-3	CATTQGNNEQFF	TGTGCCACCACTCAGGGCAACAATGAGCAGTTCTTC
TRBJ2-7	many	TRBD2	TRBV13	CASSLAVGYYEQYF	TGTGCCAGCAGCCTAGCGGTCGGATACTACGAGCAGTACTTC
TRBJ2-2	-	TRBD2	TRBV4-1	CASSQPQRGRNTGELFF	TGCGCCAGCAGCCAACCCCAGCGGGGGCGGAACACCGGGGAGCTGTTTTTT
TRBJ1-6	many	-	TRBV30	CAWSVSRSSYNSPLHF	TGTGCCTGGAGTGTATCAAGGAGCTCCTATAATTCACCCCTCCACTTT
TRBJ1-2	-	TRBD1	TRBV5-1	CASSYISAGQGTGYTF	TGCGCCAGCAGCTACATCTCAGCGGGACAGGGAACTGGCTACACCTTC
TRBJ2-6	-	-	TRBV6-1	CASSEFPLTGANVLTF	TGTGCCAGCAGTGAATTCCCCTTAACTGGGGCCAACGTCCTGACTTTC
TRBJ1-3	medium-sized	-	TRBV28	CASSFRGSGNTIYF	TGTGCCAGCAGTTTCAGGGGCTCCGGAAACACCATATATTTT
TRBJ1-2	medium-sized	TRBD1	TRBV6-2/TRBV6-3	CASTDRDRGRGYTF	TGTGCCAGCACTGATCGGGACAGGGGTCGTGGCTACACCTTC
TRBJ1-2	medium-sized	-	TRBV19	CASSPPDRINYGYTF	TGTGCCAGTAGTCCGCCCGACCGGATTAACTATGGCTACACCTTC
TRBJ1-2	many	TRBD1	TRBV20-1	CSAGTGMGYGYTF	TGCAGTGCTGGGACAGGGATGGGCTATGGCTACACCTTC
TRBJ2-5	many	TRBD1	TRBV5-1	CASNGGHRDRKETQYF	TGCGCCAGCAATGGGGGACACCGGGACAGAAAAGAGACCCAGTACTTC
TRBJ2-6	-	TRBD1	TRBV30	CAWSLLGGANPGANVLTF	TGTGCCTGGAGTCTTCTAGGGGGCGCGAACCCTGGGGCCAACGTCCTGACTTTC
TRBJ2-1	few	TRBD2	TRBV20-1	CSATPGTTFDEQFF	TGCAGTGCCACCCCCGGGACTACTTTCGATGAGCAGTTCTTC
TRBJ2-1	many	TRBD2	TRBV27	CASSYWGGSYNEQFF	TGTGCCAGCAGTTATTGGGGGGGCTCCTACAATGAGCAGTTCTTC
TRBJ1-6	many	-	TRBV27	CAGGRDVSSYNSPLHF	TGTGCCGGGGGACGGGACGTAAGCTCCTATAATTCACCCCTCCACTTT
TRBJ1-1	many	-	TRBV2	CASSVWPNTEAFF	TGTGCCAGCAGTGTGTGGCCCAACACTGAAGCTTTCTTT
TRBJ2-4	many	TRBD1	TRBV7-2	CASSLGQGADIQYF	TGTGCCAGCAGCTTGGGACAGGGGGCAGACATTCAGTACTTC
TRBJ2-1	many	-	TRBV20-1	CSAWSLTEVYNEQFF	TGCAGTGCTTGGTCCTTAACGGAGGTTTACAATGAGCAGTTCTTC
TRBJ2-7	many	-	TRBV25-1	CASSEYLVGDEQYF	TGTGCCAGCAGTGAATATCTAGTGGGGGACGAGCAGTACTTC
TRBJ1-2	-	-	TRBV2	CASIFGRDYGYTF	TGTGCCAGCATCTTCGGGCGGGACTATGGCTACACCTTC